This TCR beta chain was observed in a study of cytomegalovirus exposure and HLA in healthy donors. Germline lookup yields CDR1 SGHVS and CDR2 FNYEAQ. This CDR3 is 14 amino acids long. V was clipped by 3 bases and J by 7 bases; unmatched bases: 5. Primers included in the PCR were 60 Vbeta and 13 Jbeta primers. Data came from immunoSEQ multiplex PCR; TCRdb stores just in-frame clones and leaves some out. The table has 150,000 to 250,000 clones, about four fifths seen once. The genes are TRBV7-6 and TRBJ1-2, with 10 bases lining up with TRBD1. The sequenced material came from PBMCs. The receptor was derived from a girl between 10 and 17 years old in good health and CMV-seropositive. Written as DNA, the CDR3 is TGTGCCAGCAGCTTGGGGGACAGGGGATTTGGCTACACCTTC. This sequence encodes CASSLGDRGFGYTF.